This record covers a single TCR beta chain. This clone's antigen is unknown. Base qualities are not provided; no much larger clone lies one nucleotide away. The sample is drawn from a study of breast tumors, draining lymph nodes, adjacent tissues (dated by TCRdb to the mid-2010s). Turning to the overall study: In breast cancer patients, the study compared the TCR beta repertoires of tumor, adjacent nontumor tissue and axillary lymph nodes. The study was designed to assess the relationships and possible T-cell exchange between tumor, surrounding tissue and draining lymph node repertoires in human breast cancer. What the authors observed across the whole study: Tumor and nontumor tissue repertoires were found to be significantly more similar in luminal-like than in basal-like breast cancer. Rather than being directly demonstrated, the conclusion that tumor T cells originate in lymph nodes was presented as consistent with a hypothesis. The data were considered consistent with the idea that most tumor T cells come from the lymph node and then expand in tumor tissue. Tumors showed preferential V and J gene usage, and their T-cell repertoire diversity fell below that of lymph nodes yet above that of nontumor tissue.

Germline trimming: 8 bases from V, 9 bases from J; junction bases outside gene matches: 14. There are 14 amino acids in the CDR3, from cysteine to phenylalanine inclusive. Solely the CDR3 DNA is kept, with 42 bases framed from the first base. Per the germline V gene (reference sequence), GTSNPN is the CDR1 and SVGIG is the CDR2. Sequencing instrument: Illumina HiSeq 2000. Multiplex PCR amplification was used to generate the TCR beta chain libraries. The amplified TCR beta chain products were analyzed by high-throughput sequencing. TCRdb reprocessed the public reads (quality trimming at Q25 with fastp, clone calling with MiXCR) and kept in-frame beta chains. Duplicate CDR3 protein sequences are folded into a single record with the most common DNA and genes. The sample yields about 230,000 distinct CDR3 sequences; approximately 30% were counted once. Approximately 1.4% of the sample belongs to the ten largest clones.

The axillary draining lymph nodes of breast cancer patients were the source of the lymph node samples. The V gene is TRBV30 and the J gene is TRBJ2-1, with TRBD2 identical over 9 junction bases. The TCR was taken from a female donor with breast cancer. Some clones in this sample may be carry-over from other donors' samples. The specimen sequenced was axillary lymph node tissue. The CDR3 protein sequence reads: CAGIAGEGFSEQFF. The bases are TGTGCCGGTATAGCGGGAGAAGGGTTCAGTGAGCAGTTCTTC.